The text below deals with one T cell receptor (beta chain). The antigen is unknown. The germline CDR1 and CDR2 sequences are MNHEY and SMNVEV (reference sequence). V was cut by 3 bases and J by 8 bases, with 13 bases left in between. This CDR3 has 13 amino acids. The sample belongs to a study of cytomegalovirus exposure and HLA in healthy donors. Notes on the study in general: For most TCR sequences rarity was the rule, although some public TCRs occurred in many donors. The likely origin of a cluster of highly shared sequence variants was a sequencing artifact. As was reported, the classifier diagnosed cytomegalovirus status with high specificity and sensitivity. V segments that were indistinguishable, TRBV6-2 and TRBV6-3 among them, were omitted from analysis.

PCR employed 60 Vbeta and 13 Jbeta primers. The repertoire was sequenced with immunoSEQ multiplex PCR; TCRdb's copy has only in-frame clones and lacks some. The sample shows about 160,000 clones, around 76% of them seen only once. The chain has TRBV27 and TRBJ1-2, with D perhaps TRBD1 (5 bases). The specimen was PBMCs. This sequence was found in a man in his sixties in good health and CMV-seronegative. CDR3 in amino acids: CASSFSGDLGYTF. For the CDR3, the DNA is TGTGCCAGCAGTTTTTCGGGGGATCTAGGCTACACCTTC.